The 20 T cell receptor beta chains below come from one sample, sequenced in a study of T cell responses to AZD1222 COVID-19 vaccine. The method was immunoSEQ multiplex PCR; TCRdb's version includes in-frame clones alone and lacks a portion of them. The data show about 130,000 clones, about nine tenths seen once. The sequencing here drew on peripheral blood, taken 28 days after the second AZD1222 dose. All receptors come from an adult who received the AZD1222 COVID-19 vaccine.

This rearrangement joins TRBV19 to TRBJ1-3; 7 bases fit TRBD1. Losses at the gene ends were 3 bases for V and 0 bases for J; bases not matched to a gene: 5. The length of the CDR3 is 16 residues. The V gene's germline CDR1 is LNHDA and CDR2 SQIVND (reference sequence). The CDR3 nucleotides are TGTGCCAGTAGTATGGAGGACAGGAGCTCTGGAAACACCATATATTTT. Translating gives CASSMEDRSSGNTIYF.

The chain recombines TRBV6-2 or TRBV6-3 with TRBJ1-5; tentatively, D is TRBD1 (6 bases). V shed 5 bases and J shed 4 bases, with 27 bases lying between them. The CDR3 is 19 amino acids. Germline V gives CDR1 MNHEY, CDR2 SVGEGT. The CDR3 coding sequence is TGTGCCAGCAGTACCAAGGGCCCTAAAGGAACAGGGAGGAATCAGCCCCAGCATTTT. Amino acids: CASSTKGPKGTGRNQPQHF.

The chain joins TRBV29-1 to TRBJ2-3; 8 bases are shared with TRBD1. CDR1 and CDR2 from the germline V gene are SQVTM and ANQGSEA. V lost 5 bases and J lost 6; bases outside the gene matches: 7. The CDR3 runs 13 residues. The CDR3 sequence: CSVPDRVVDTQYF. Here the CDR3 DNA reads TGCAGCGTTCCGGACAGGGTAGTCGATACGCAGTATTTT.

The chain links TRBV5-1 to TRBJ2-7; 7 bases line up with TRBD2. This CDR3 has 15 residues. V was pared by 0 bases and J by 0 bases, with 3 bases of the junction left unmatched. The germline gives CDR1 SGHRS, CDR2 YFSETQ. The CDR3 here is CASSLGLASSYEQYF. The CDR3 nucleotides are TGCGCCAGCAGCTTGGGACTAGCCAGCTCCTACGAGCAGTACTTC.

The chain employs TRBV7-2 and TRBJ1-2; D gene ambiguous. The CDR3 has 14 amino acids. Trimming left V 1 base short and J 5 bases short, with 11 bases between. Germline V gene lookup returns CDR1 SGHTA and CDR2 FQGNSA. CDR3 coding DNA: TGTGCCAGCAGCTTAGGGTTAGGGCTTTATGGCTACACCTTC. Translating it yields CASSLGLGLYGYTF.

V is TRBV5-5 and J is TRBJ2-5, with D possibly TRBD1 on 6 matching bases. The V gene lost 1 base and the J gene lost 4 bases, with 11 bases spanning the gap. The CDR3 length is 14 residues. Germline CDR1 reads SGHKS; CDR2 reads YYEKEE (reference sequence). CDR3 protein: CASSLPQGGETQYF. The CDR3 bases are TGTGCCAGCAGCTTGCCACAGGGTGGAGAGACCCAGTACTTC.

The rearrangement uses TRBV6-2 or TRBV6-3 and TRBJ2-1; D remains ambiguous. Deletions cut 6 bases from V and 0 bases from J, with 6 bases between. This CDR3 comprises 13 residues. CDR1 and CDR2 (germline): MNHEY, SVGEGT. The CDR3 loop is CASSDSSYNEQFF. DNA of the CDR3: TGTGCCAGCAGCGACTCCTCCTACAATGAGCAGTTCTTC.

The genes are TRBV30 and TRBJ2-7; 7 bases are a match to TRBD2. This CDR3 has 13 residues. Germline CDR1 is GTSNPN and CDR2 is SVGIG (reference sequence). The V gene end was trimmed by 0 bases and the J gene end by 5 bases; junction bases not matched to a gene: 4. The CDR3 sequence is CAWSVGLADEQYF. The DNA for the CDR3 is TGTGCCTGGAGTGTGGGCCTAGCGGACGAGCAGTACTTC.

The chain employs TRBV14 and TRBJ1-6, with TRBD1 matching 8 bases. Germline V gene lookup returns CDR1 SGHDN and CDR2 FVKESK. Trimming at V came to 4 bases and at J to 2 bases, leaving 10 bases not matched to a gene. The CDR3 length is 18 residues. For the CDR3, the DNA is TGTGCCAGCAGCCGACACTTAGGACAGGGTGCCTATAATTCACCCCTCCACTTT. Encoded protein: CASSRHLGQGAYNSPLHF.

V gene TRBV7-2 combines with J gene TRBJ2-3, with a weak D call TRBD2 (7 bases). The germline V and J ends were trimmed by 5 bases and 6 bases, with 21 bases remaining between them. The CDR3 covers 16 residues. Per the germline V gene, CDR1 is SGHTA and CDR2 is FQGNSA. This CDR3 is CASSLLGGGVTDTQYF. In DNA form, the CDR3 reads TGTGCCAGCAGCCTTCTAGGGGGGGGTGTAACGGATACGCAGTATTTT.

This chain joins TRBV5-6 and TRBJ2-4; either TRBD1 or TRBD2 may fit D (5 bases each). The germline gives CDR1 SGHDT, CDR2 YYEEEE. The ends were cut back, 4 bases at V and 1 base at J, with 6 bases in the middle. The CDR3 spans 13 residues. The CDR3 DNA sequence: TGTGCCAGCAGCAGGGACGCCAAAAACATTCAGTACTTC. Translating it yields CASSRDAKNIQYF.

The V and J genes are TRBV3-1 (or the pseudogene TRBV3-2) and TRBJ1-6; D unresolved. Trimming left V 2 bases short and J 10 bases short, with 15 bases between. The germline V gene has CDR1 LGHDT and CDR2 YNNKEL (reference sequence). The CDR3 totals 15 residues. DNA of the CDR3: TGTGCCAGCAGCCAACGGACGGGTAGAAACTCACCCCTCCACTTT. Its protein is CASSQRTGRNSPLHF.

The chain couples TRBV7-9 to TRBJ2-7; 12 bases fit TRBD1. The CDR3 is 15 residues long. V lost 5 bases, J lost 2 bases, and 4 bases stayed unmatched. Germline V gene sequence: CDR1 SEHNR, CDR2 FQNEAQ (reference sequence). The CDR3 spells CASSLGTGGTYEQYF. The DNA of the CDR3 is TGTGCCAGCAGCCTAGGGACAGGGGGCACCTACGAGCAGTACTTC.

The CDR3 loop reads CASSQERVWGNQPQHF. DNA of the CDR3: TGCGCCAGCAGCCAAGAACGGGTGTGGGGCAATCAGCCCCAGCATTTT. The genes are TRBV4-1 and TRBJ1-5, with unresolved D. The length of the CDR3 is 16 residues. Deletions cut 0 bases from V and 2 bases from J, with 11 bases between. Germline CDR1 MGHRA, CDR2 YSYEKL.

This sequence joins TRBV14 and TRBJ1-1; no definite D call. Trimming removed 0 bases from V and 6 bases from J, with 17 bases in between. There are 16 residues in the CDR3. Looked up from germline, CDR1 is SGHDN and CDR2 is FVKESK. This chain's CDR3 is CASSQEGRGRTAEAFF. The CDR3 DNA reads as TGTGCCAGCAGCCAAGAAGGACGAGGACGGACCGCTGAAGCTTTCTTT.

The CDR3 loop reads CASSQDRTYEQYF. The CDR3 coding sequence is TGTGCCAGCAGCCAGGACAGAACCTACGAGCAGTACTTC. This chain connects TRBV5-4 to TRBJ2-7, with D tentatively TRBD1 (6 bases). This CDR3 contains 13 residues. V lost 4 bases to trimming and J lost 2 bases, with 10 bases between them. Germline V lookup: CDR1 SGHNT, CDR2 YYREEE (reference sequence).

The chain carries TRBV30 and TRBJ2-2; perhaps D is TRBD1 or TRBD2 (5 bases each). This CDR3 is built from 13 residues. The V gene lost 3 bases and the J gene lost 5 bases, with 10 bases spanning the gap. In germline, CDR1 is GTSNPN, CDR2 SVGIG (reference sequence). For the CDR3, the DNA is TGTGCCTGGAGCTCGTGGGGGACCGGGGAGCTGTTTTTT. It is translated as CAWSSWGTGELFF.

The chain employs TRBV9 and TRBJ1-6, with D unresolved. V lost 0 bases, J lost 3 bases, and 7 bases lay in between. Germline-derived CDR1 and CDR2 are SGDLS and YYNGEE. The CDR3 consists of 15 residues. The CDR3 region has the DNA TGTGCCAGCAGCGTAGAGGGCGACTATAATTCACCCCTCCACTTT. It codes for CASSVEGDYNSPLHF.

The chain uses TRBV6-6 and TRBJ2-1; the match to TRBD2 covers 14 bases. The germline V gene has CDR1 MNHNY and CDR2 SVGAGI (reference sequence). Trimming at V came to 6 bases and at J to 9 bases, leaving 4 bases not matched to a gene. The CDR3 is 14 amino acids. The CDR3 sequence is CASRAGTSGSEQFF. The CDR3 DNA reads TGTGCCAGCAGAGCGGGGACTAGCGGGAGTGAGCAGTTCTTC.

Regarding this clone: At the DNA level, this CDR3 is encoded by other sequences in the same sample as well. The rearrangement links TRBV7-2 to TRBJ1-1; D call uncertain. V was pared by 1 base and J by 0 bases, with 6 bases between. CDR1 SGHTA and CDR2 FQGNSA come from the germline V gene. The CDR3 totals 14 residues. DNA of the CDR3: TGTGCCAGCAGCTTAGACAGAGTGAACACTGAAGCTTTCTTT. The encoded protein is CASSLDRVNTEAFF.